This T cell receptor beta chain was captured in a study of naive and memory T cell subsets. Study results and caveats: Over 85% of naive TCR sequences appeared only once, unlike memory subsets.

The sample holds many counts of this clonotype. Its antigen is still unknown. Separate alpha and beta amplification began at the second PCR step. CMV status came from CD4+ IFNgamma after overnight CMV lysate stimulation. Cells stained for CD3, CD4, CD8, CD45RA, CD27 and viability were sorted into four CD45RA/CD27 subsets. From germline, CDR1 is MNHEY and CDR2 SMNVEV (reference sequence). The V gene lost 1 base and the J gene lost 5 bases, with 20 bases spanning the gap. CDR3 length: 17 amino acids. An equimolar mix of two oligonucleotides served as the beta constant-region primer for TRBC1 and TRBC2. The ligated cDNA underwent four PCR rounds using SP2 and nested alpha and beta constant-region primers. TCRdb reprocessed the UMI-ligation and nested PCR reads via MiXCR and lists one record per CDR3 protein. The profile shows about 22,000 distinct CDR3 sequences, 7% to 10% of them singletons.

Sequencing input: central memory CD8+ T cells from blood. This clonotype originated in a human donor in good health. The chain joins TRBV27 to TRBJ1-1; TRBD1 is a possible D gene (6 bases). CDR3 DNA sequence: TGTGCCAGCAGTTTATGGGTGCCAGGGGAGGGGGGAACTGAAGCTTTCTTT. Residues: CASSLWVPGEGGTEAFF.